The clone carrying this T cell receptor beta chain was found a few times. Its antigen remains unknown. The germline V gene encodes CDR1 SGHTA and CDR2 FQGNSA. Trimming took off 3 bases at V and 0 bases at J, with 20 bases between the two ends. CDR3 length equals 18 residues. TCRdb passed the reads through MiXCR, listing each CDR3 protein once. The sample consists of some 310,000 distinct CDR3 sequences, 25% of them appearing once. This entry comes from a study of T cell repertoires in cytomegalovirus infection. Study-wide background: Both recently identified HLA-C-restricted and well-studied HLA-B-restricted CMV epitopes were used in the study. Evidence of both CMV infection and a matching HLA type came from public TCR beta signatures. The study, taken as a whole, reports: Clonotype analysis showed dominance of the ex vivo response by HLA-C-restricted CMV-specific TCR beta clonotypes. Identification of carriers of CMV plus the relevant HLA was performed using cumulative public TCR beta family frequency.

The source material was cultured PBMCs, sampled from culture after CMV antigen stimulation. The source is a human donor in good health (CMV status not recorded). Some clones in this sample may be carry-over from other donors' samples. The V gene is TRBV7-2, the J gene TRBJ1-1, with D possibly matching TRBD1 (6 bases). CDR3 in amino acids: CASSLLAGDRFMNTEAFF. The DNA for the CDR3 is TGTGCCAGCAGCTTGTTAGCGGGTGACAGGTTCATGAACACTGAAGCTTTCTTT.